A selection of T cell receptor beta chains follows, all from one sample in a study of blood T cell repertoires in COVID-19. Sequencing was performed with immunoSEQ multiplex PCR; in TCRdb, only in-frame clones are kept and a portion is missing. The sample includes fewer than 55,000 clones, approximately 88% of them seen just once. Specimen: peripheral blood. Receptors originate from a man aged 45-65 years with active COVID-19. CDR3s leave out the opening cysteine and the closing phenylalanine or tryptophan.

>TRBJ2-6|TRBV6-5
ASSYERAGANVLT
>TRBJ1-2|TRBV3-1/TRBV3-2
ASSPGQGADYGYT
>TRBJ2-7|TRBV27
ASSPDTSYEQY
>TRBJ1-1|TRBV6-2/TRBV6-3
ASSYRRNTEAF
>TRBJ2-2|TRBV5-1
ASSISGLNTGELF
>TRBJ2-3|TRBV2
ASRGLGPSTDTQY
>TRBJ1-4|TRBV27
ASSLWTGNEKLF
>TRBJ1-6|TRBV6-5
ASRPRDSGRLH
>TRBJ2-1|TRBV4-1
ASSHPGQGYNEQF
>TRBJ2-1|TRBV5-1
ASSSLRLAGNNEQF
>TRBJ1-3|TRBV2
ASRAHQGARGFYSGNTIY
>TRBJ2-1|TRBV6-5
ASYKRGLYNEQF
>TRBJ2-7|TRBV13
ASSQALSYEQY
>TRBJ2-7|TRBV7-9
ASSSDLGGPPYEQY
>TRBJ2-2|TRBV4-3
ASSLKQGATNTGELF
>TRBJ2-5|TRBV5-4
ASSSRDSAETQY
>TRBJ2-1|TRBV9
ASSVGGRPGQGTNEQF
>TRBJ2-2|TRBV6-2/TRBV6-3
ASSYGGPHTGELF
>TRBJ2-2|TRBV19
ASSIGGLYEVAGELF
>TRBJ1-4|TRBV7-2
ASSPRYRGASVYEKLF
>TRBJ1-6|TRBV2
VSRGQTNSPLH
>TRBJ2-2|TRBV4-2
ASSLLGGAVMTGELF
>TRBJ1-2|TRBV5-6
ASSLSRDSRRSYGGYT
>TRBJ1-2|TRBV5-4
ASSWGDGYT
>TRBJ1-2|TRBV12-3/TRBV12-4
ASSLGVDYGYT
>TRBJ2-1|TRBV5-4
ASSDTGVTYNEQF